The text below deals with one T cell receptor (beta chain). Its antigen target is currently unknown. The instrument given in TCRdb is NextSeq 550. The Human TCR Profiling Kit (MiLaboratory) was used to make UMI-labeled 5' RACE TRB cDNA libraries. The full amount of extracted RNA was used for cDNA synthesis, and the full amount of resulting cDNA was used for PCR amplification. Libraries were prepared in parallel using an identical number of PCR cycles. For the original study's pipeline: MIGEC and MiXCR extracted about 54,000 +/- 9,700 unique UMI-labeled TRB cDNA molecules per library, requiring at least two reads per UMI. On average, about 40,000 +/- 10,000 functional in-frame TRB CDR3 nucleotide clonotypes lacking stop codons were found per library. After downsampling to 5000 UMI-labeled TRB molecules per sample, diversity metrics, including normalized Shannon-Wiener and Chao1, were computed in VDJtools. VDJtools computed clonotype-size-weighted physicochemical properties of the central five CDR3 residues: interaction energy, strength, volume and Kidera factor 4. Reads reprocessed by TCRdb are summarized as one entry per CDR3 protein sequence, and DNA is absent. The V and J calls reflect TCRdb's pipeline rather than the authors' work. The sample table holds some 120,000 distinct CDR3 sequences. Of the sample, about 0.34% falls within the top ten clones.

The CDR3 has 15 amino acids, counting the end cysteine and phenylalanine. DNA is not recorded here. The germline V gene (reference sequence) provides CDR1 SEHNR and CDR2 FQNEAQ. The data belong to a study of CXCR3-negative and CXCR3-positive naive CD8 T cells (dated by TCRdb to about 2019). Concerning the study at large: In total, some 150 million TRB reads were obtained, corresponding to roughly 1.5 +/- 0.3 million reads per library. The diversity and physicochemical repertoire analyses included more than nine donors pooled from two independent experiments. The TRBV-TRBJ cluster analysis covered naive subsets from roughly five donors and memory cells from 3 donors. The paper's findings and limits, for the study overall: Surface CD5, linked to self-reactivity in mice, was comparable between naive subsets; TCR interaction strength was therefore also inferred from TRB CDR3 physicochemical properties. TRBV-TRBJ usage was similar between naive CXCR3-negative and CXCR3-positive cells from the same donor, while memory cells showed distinct patterns. Comparably high repertoire diversity was found in both naive subsets, whereas much lower repertoire diversity was found in memory CD8+ T cells. Compared with CXCR3-negative naive cells, CXCR3-positive naive cells had TRB CDR3s with higher hydrophobicity (lower Kidera factor 4), lower energy, and higher strength and volume indices. Because CXCR3 expression was partially decreased after cryopreservation, freshly isolated PBMCs were used for most assays.

Each CD8+ T cell subset was flow-sorted in triplicate, with over 250,000 cells per subset placed directly into RLT lysis buffer. To keep memory contaminants out, a stringent definition of naive CD8+ T cells was applied: CD45RO-CCR7+CD27+CD95-. Standard density gradient centrifugation was used to isolate peripheral blood mononuclear cells from buffy coats. A FACSAria III was used to flow-sort naive CXCR3-negative and CXCR3-positive CD8+ T cells. Total RNA was extracted from sorted cells with an RNeasy Mini Kit. The receptor's source is a human donor in good health. Some clones in this sample may be carry-over from other donors' samples. The chain joins TRBV7-9 to TRBJ1-1; the D call of TRBD1 rests on TCRdb alone, since no DNA is present to check it. The sample comprised naive CXCR3+ CD8+ T cells from blood. What this sample's cell subset or site label stands for: CD45RO-CCR7+CD27+CD95- naive CD8+ T cells expressing CXCR3 (TNR3+). Here the CDR3 is given as CASSPPGTANTEAFF. Here the CDR3 is joined to the reference TRBV7-9 and TRBJ1-1 genes, and the full variable domain is: DTGVSQNPRHKITKRGQNVTFRCDPISEHNRLYWYRQTLGQGPEFLTYFQNEAQLEKSRLLSDRFSAERPKGSFSTLEIQRTEQGDSAMYLCASSPPGTANTEAFFGQGTRLTVV.